This TCR beta chain derives from a study of shared clonotypes between healthy human individuals. Study-level findings and limits: Generation probabilities of non-shared clonotypes were lower (relative to those shared by all four donors). Naive subsets generally exceeded memory subsets in estimated richness.

This CDR3 has 16 residues. The ends lost 3 bases at V and 8 bases at J; junction bases unmatched: 11. Germline V gene sequence: CDR1 MGHRA, CDR2 YSYEKL. The naive CD8 population came from CD45RO-negative cells selected for CCR7, without terminally differentiated effector memory CD45RA+ cells. A single count supports this clone. Its antigen remains unknown. For each subset, genomic DNA was distributed in equal portions over several immunoSEQ plates. Measured with immunoSEQ multiplex PCR; TCRdb has only the in-frame clones, and not every one. This table holds about 2.2 million clones, about 92% found once.

Sequencing was performed on naive CD8+ T cells from PBMCs. This clonotype originated in a man aged 18 to 29 in good health. Some clones in this sample may be carry-over from other donors' samples. This rearrangement joins TRBV4-1 to TRBJ2-1; TRBD2 aligns across 9 bases. In DNA, the CDR3 is TGCGCCAGCAGCCACTCCTCGGCGGGAGGGAGTTATGAGCAGTTCTTC. Its protein product is CASSHSSAGGSYEQFF.